A single sample gave rise to the 5 T cell receptor beta chains below, sequenced in a study of technical replicates of blood from a few donors. Method: immunoSEQ multiplex PCR; TCRdb's copy keeps in-frame clones and lacks some. Of approximately 79,000 clones listed, nearly 98% are singletons. What was sequenced was T cells isolated from PBMCs. All receptors come from a human donor in good health.

The chain links TRBV11-2 to TRBJ2-1; the D gene is possibly TRBD2 (5 bases). V was pared by 2 bases and J by 4 bases, with 18 bases between. This CDR3 comprises 17 residues. Germline lookup yields CDR1 SGHAT and CDR2 FQNNGV. The CDR3 DNA sequence: TGTGCCAGCAGCTTATGGAGGTCTAGCTGGGGTTACAATGAGCAGTTCTTC. Translation: CASSLWRSSWGYNEQFF.

V gene TRBV5-5 combines with J gene TRBJ1-5; 7 bases are shared with TRBD1. From germline, CDR1 is SGHKS and CDR2 YYEKEE (reference sequence). Trimming at V came to 4 bases and at J to 5 bases, leaving 12 bases not matched to a gene. The CDR3 is 16 amino acids. DNA for the CDR3: TGTGCCAGCAGCCGACAGGGCTGGACATTAGATCAGCCCCAGCATTTT. The encoded protein is CASSRQGWTLDQPQHF.

The gene calls are TRBV5-8 and TRBJ2-1; TRBD2 matches at 7 bases. J gave up 12 bases and V 4 bases, and 13 bases lay outside the gene matches. The germline CDR1 and CDR2 sequences are SGHTS and YDEGEE. The CDR3 sequence is 14 residues long. CDR3 loop: CASSLNSGAQGQFF. The CDR3 nucleotides are TGTGCCAGCAGCCTTAACAGCGGGGCCCAAGGGCAGTTCTTC. Filled out from reference TRBV5-8 and TRBJ2-1, the complete variable domain reads EAGVTQSPTHLIKTRGQQATLRCSPISGHTSVYWYQQALGLGLQFLLWYDEGEERNRGNFPPRFSGRQFPNYSSELNVNALELEDSALYLCASSLNSGAQGQFFGPGTRLTVL.

The genes are TRBV7-6 and TRBJ2-5; tentative D call: TRBD2 (7 bases). V was pared by 7 bases and J by 4 bases, with 16 bases between. The CDR3 extends over 14 amino acids. Germline values: CDR1 SGHVS, CDR2 FNYEAQ. The CDR3 DNA reads TGTGCCAGCACCCGTAGGGGGGGGCGAGAGACCCAGTACTTC. It encodes CASTRRGGRETQYF.

V is TRBV6-6 and J is TRBJ2-7; 7 bases map to TRBD2. Losses at the gene ends were 7 bases for V and 3 bases for J; bases not matched to a gene: 15. Germline CDR1 is MNHNY and CDR2 is SVGAGI (reference sequence). The length of the CDR3 is 16 residues. The CDR3 bases are TGTGCCAGCACCCCCAGTGCGGGGGAGTACAGCTACGAGCAGTACTTC. Translation: CASTPSAGEYSYEQYF.